The clone carrying this TCR beta chain came up a few times. This sample was taken from a study of T-cell memory formation after mild COVID-19. In TCRdb, the 5' RACE reads were re-called with MiXCR into one record per CDR3 protein. This table has under 450,000 distinct CDR3 sequences, approximately 22% appearing once. The CDR3 length is 12 residues. The V gene's germline CDR1 is MNHNY and CDR2 SVGAGI (reference sequence). The ends were cut back, 5 bases at V and 6 bases at J, with 9 bases in the middle. The receptor comes from a man aged 18 to 29 who had mild COVID-19 (a few samples of this study predate the infection). Cell type and time point are not known. The chain recombines TRBV6-6 with TRBJ2-3; D remains ambiguous. The sequencing input was PBMCs or a T cell subset sorted from them (not recorded which). The CDR3 DNA is TGTGCCAGCAGTACATATATTGATACGCAGTATTTT. Protein sequence: CASSTYIDTQYF.